This T cell receptor beta chain stems from a study of shared clonotypes between healthy human individuals. All donors qualified as healthy HIV-negative adults and had experienced no recent acute infections or vaccinations. Study-wide results and caveats: Naive CD4 clonotypes were shared across a few donors at 4% to 5%.

The V gene lost 7 bases and the J gene lost 7 bases, with 25 bases spanning the gap. Germline loops: CDR1 LNHDA, CDR2 SQIVND (reference sequence). CDR3 length equals 16 residues. This table comes from immunoSEQ multiplex PCR, and its TCRdb copy is limited to in-frame clones, with some not included. The table records 600,000 to 750,000 clones, roughly 70% of them present only once. A word on this clone: What it recognizes is unknown.

The receptor's source is a young woman in good health. The chain combines TRBV19 with TRBJ2-5; D call uncertain. The sample was memory CD4+ T cells sorted from blood. The sample's subset: CD45RA-negative fraction. The chain's CDR3 is CASTKSIVGTLSTQYF. The CDR3 coding sequence is TGTGCCAGTACCAAATCCATAGTGGGCACCCTCTCGACCCAGTACTTC. Full variable domain (missing parts from reference TRBV19 and TRBJ2-5): DGGITQSPKYLFRKEGQNVTLSCEQNLNHDAMYWYRQDPGQGLRLIYYSQIVNDFQKGDIAEGYSVSREKKESFPLTVTSAQKNPTAFYLCASTKSIVGTLSTQYFGPGTRLLVL.